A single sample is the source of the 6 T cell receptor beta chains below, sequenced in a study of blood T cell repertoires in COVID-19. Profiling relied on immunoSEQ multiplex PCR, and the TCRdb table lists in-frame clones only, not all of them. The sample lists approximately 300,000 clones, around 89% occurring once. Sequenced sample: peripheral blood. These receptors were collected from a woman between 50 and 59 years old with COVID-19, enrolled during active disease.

The CDR3: CASSSDYSSTDTQYF. CDR3 DNA: TGTGCCAGCAGCTCGGACTACTCTAGCACAGATACGCAGTATTTT. The rearrangement joins TRBV9 to TRBJ2-3; possible D gene TRBD2, 6 bases. The CDR3 loop spans 15 amino acids. Germline-derived CDR1 and CDR2 are SGDLS and YYNGEE. V was cut by 4 bases and J by 0 bases, with 12 bases left in between. The variable domain in full, with the rest retrieved from reference TRBV9 and TRBJ2-3, is DSGVTQTPKHLITATGQRVTLRCSPRSGDLSVYWYQQSLDQGLQFLIQYYNGEERAKGNILERFSAQQFPDLHSELNLSSLELGDSALYFCASSSDYSSTDTQYFGPGTRLTVL.

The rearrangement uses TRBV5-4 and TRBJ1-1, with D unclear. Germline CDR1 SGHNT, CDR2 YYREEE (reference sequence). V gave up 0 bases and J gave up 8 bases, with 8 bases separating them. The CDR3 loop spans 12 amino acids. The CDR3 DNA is TGTGCCAGCAGCTTGGGTCTCAGGGAAGCTTTCTTT. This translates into CASSLGLREAFF.

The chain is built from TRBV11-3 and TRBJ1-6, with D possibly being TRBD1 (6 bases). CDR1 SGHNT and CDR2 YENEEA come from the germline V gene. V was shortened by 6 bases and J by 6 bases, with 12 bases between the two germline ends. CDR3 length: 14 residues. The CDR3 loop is CASSRGGSNSPLHF. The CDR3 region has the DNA TGTGCCAGCAGTCGGGGGGGCTCTAATTCACCCCTCCACTTT.

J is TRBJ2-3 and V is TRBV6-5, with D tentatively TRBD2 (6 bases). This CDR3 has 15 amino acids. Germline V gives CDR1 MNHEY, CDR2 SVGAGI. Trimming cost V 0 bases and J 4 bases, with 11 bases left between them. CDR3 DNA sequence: TGTGCCAGCAGTTACTCCCGGGAGCAACCAGATACGCAGTATTTT. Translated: CASSYSREQPDTQYF.

The chain's CDR3 is CATSDPTGDRFYEQYF. Written as DNA, the CDR3 is TGTGCCACCAGTGATCCTACAGGGGACCGTTTCTACGAGCAGTACTTC. V and J are TRBV24-1 and TRBJ2-7, with 7 bases fitting TRBD1. CDR3 length equals 16 residues. The germline V gene encodes CDR1 KGHDR and CDR2 SFDVKD. J gave up 3 bases and V 3 bases, and 10 bases lay outside the gene matches.

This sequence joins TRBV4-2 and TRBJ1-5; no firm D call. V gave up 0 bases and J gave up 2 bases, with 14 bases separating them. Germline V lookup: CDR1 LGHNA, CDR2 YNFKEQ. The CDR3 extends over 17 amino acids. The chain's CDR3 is CASSQDVSGLGNQPQHF. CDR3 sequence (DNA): TGTGCCAGCAGCCAAGACGTATCGGGGTTAGGCAATCAGCCCCAGCATTTT.